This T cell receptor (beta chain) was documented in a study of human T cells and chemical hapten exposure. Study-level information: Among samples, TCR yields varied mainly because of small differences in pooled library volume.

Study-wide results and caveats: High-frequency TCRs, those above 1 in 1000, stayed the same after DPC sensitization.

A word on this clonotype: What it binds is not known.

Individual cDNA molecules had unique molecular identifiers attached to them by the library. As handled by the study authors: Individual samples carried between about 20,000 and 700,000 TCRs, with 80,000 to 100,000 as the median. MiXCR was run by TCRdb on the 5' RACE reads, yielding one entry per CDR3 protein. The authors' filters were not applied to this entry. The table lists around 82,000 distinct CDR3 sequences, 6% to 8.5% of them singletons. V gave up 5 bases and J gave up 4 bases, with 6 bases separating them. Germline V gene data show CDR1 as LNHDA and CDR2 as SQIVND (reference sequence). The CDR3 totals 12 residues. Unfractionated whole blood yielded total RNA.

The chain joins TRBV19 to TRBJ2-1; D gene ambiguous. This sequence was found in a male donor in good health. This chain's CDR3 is CASSQGYNEQFF. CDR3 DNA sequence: TGTGCCAGTAGTCAAGGGTACAATGAGCAGTTCTTC.